This T cell receptor (beta chain) was captured in a study of early T cells in non-severe SARS-CoV-2 infection. On the study more broadly: Sequencing was performed on bulk RNA from unsorted whole blood, leaving chains unpaired. Study-wide results and caveats: The study's VDJdb matching favored anti-spike CD8 responses and missed private and CD4 specificities.

In the case of this clonotype: Its cognate antigen is unknown.

Individual cDNA molecules received unique molecular identifiers. Each CDR3 protein gets one entry after TCRdb re-called the 5' RACE reads with MiXCR. The sample lists 85,000 to 100,000 distinct CDR3 sequences; 11% were seen once. The clonotype originates from an adult who was a healthcare worker with PCR-confirmed SARS-CoV-2 infection or an uninfected control (not recorded which). The sample comprised whole blood.

CDR3 in amino acids: CATRETLTAASTDTQYF. DNA for the CDR3: TGTGCCACTCGCGAAACTTTGACAGCGGCTAGCACAGATACGCAGTATTTT. V and J are TRBV15 and TRBJ2-3; D might be TRBD1 or TRBD2, each matching 5 bases. V was shortened by 9 bases and J by 0 bases, with 22 bases between the two germline ends. CDR1 is LNHNV, CDR2 YYDKDF, per germline (reference sequence). The CDR3 sequence is 17 residues long.